Following are 12 T cell receptor beta chains from one sample sequenced in a study of T cells in Graves' hyperthyroidism and ophthalmopathy. RNA transcripts gave rise to amplified TCR beta CDR3 regions. Researchers ran a first-round RT-PCR on the TCR CDR3 using the HTBI primer set. From the multiplex PCR reads, TCRdb called clonotypes with MiXCR, one entry per CDR3 protein. Of around 600,000 distinct CDR3 sequences detected, roughly 15% appear once; the ten largest clones hold 9.5% to 15%. Material: blood. These receptors were collected from a woman aged 45 to 65 with Graves' ophthalmopathy.

The table lists this clonotype with many counts. The genes are TRBV10-3 and TRBJ1-2; D uncertain. The CDR3 loop spans 12 amino acids. The V end was cut by 2 bases, the J end by 5 bases, with 6 bases between. CDR1 is ENHRY, CDR2 SYGVKD, per germline. For the CDR3, the DNA is TGTGCCATCAGTGAGCGGATTTATGGCTACACCTTC. Protein sequence: CAISERIYGYTF.

In regard to this clonotype: This sequence may be a read error, since a much larger clone differs from it by one base. V is TRBV6-2 or TRBV6-3 and J is TRBJ1-1, with a tentative D call TRBD1 (5 bases). The CDR3 has 12 amino acids. Germline V CDR1 and CDR2: MNHEY, SVGEGT. The CDR3 here is CASSLGHSEASF. CDR3 coding DNA: TGTGCCAGCAGTCTAGGACATTCTGAAGCTTCCTTT.

A remark on this clonotype: A much bigger clone sits one base away, suggesting this may be a read error. J is TRBJ1-5 and V is TRBV28; TRBD1 matches at 9 bases. Germline-derived CDR1 and CDR2 are MDHEN and SYDVKM. V dropped 7 bases and J dropped 4; count of bases not matched to a gene: 5. The CDR3 runs to 14 residues. CDR3 DNA sequence: TGTGCCAGCAACATAGACAGGGGGAATCAGCCCCAGCATTTT. Encoded protein: CASNIDRGNQPQHF.

This chain links TRBV7-2 with TRBJ1-4; the D is unclear. The CDR3 is 14 amino acids. In germline, CDR1 is SGHTA, CDR2 FQGNSA. The V end was cut by 5 bases, the J end by 7 bases, with 14 bases between. CDR3 DNA sequence: TGTGCCAGCAGCCCCATCGGGCGGCTTGAAAAACTGTTTTTT. This gives the protein CASSPIGRLEKLFF.

This sequence joins TRBV15 and TRBJ2-5; 11 bases align to TRBD2. With V trimmed by 0 bases and J by 4 bases, 7 bases remained unmatched. CDR3 length equals 17 residues. Germline CDR1 reads LNHNV; CDR2 reads YYDKDF (reference sequence). The CDR3 loop is CATSRERASGRPETQYF. The CDR3 DNA is TGTGCCACCAGCAGAGAGCGGGCTAGCGGGAGGCCAGAGACCCAGTACTTC. Full variable domain (rest looked up from reference TRBV15 and TRBJ2-5): DAMVIQNPRYQVTQFGKPVTLSCSQTLNHNVMYWYQQKSSQAPKLLFHYYDKDFNNEADTPDNFQSRRPNTSFCFLDIRSPGLGDTAMYLCATSRERASGRPETQYFGPGTRLLVL.

The rearrangement uses TRBV9 and TRBJ2-2; D not certain. V shed 0 bases and J shed 3 bases, with 9 bases lying between them. CDR3 length: 15 residues. Per the germline V gene, CDR1 is SGDLS and CDR2 is YYNGEE. As DNA, the CDR3 is TGTGCCAGCAGCGTAGAGGCTCGAGACACCGGGGAGCTGTTTTTT. It specifies CASSVEARDTGELFF.

The CDR3 DNA is TGCAGTGCTAGAGATACCGGGGTTGGAAACACCATATATTTT. Protein sequence: CSARDTGVGNTIYF. The chain recombines TRBV20-1 with TRBJ1-3, with D uncertain. This CDR3 has 14 amino acids. With 0 bases removed from V and 3 bases from J, the gap between germline ends came to 9 bases. The germline CDR1 and CDR2 sequences are DFQATT and SNEGSKA (reference sequence).

In its sample, this clonotype was seen a few times. The genes are TRBV6-1 and TRBJ1-1; TRBD1 agrees at 8 bases. The germline CDR1 and CDR2 sequences are MNHNS and SASEGT. The V gene end was trimmed by 5 bases and the J gene end by 4 bases; junction bases not matched to a gene: 6. This CDR3 has 14 residues. The CDR3 nucleotides read TGTGCCAGCAGTCGACAGGGGATGGGCACTGAAGCTTTCTTT. This encodes CASSRQGMGTEAFF.

CDR3 sequence (DNA): TGTGCCAGCAGCTCCCGACTAATCGAGCAGTTCTTC. This codes for CASSSRLIEQFF. The chain joins TRBV7-9 to TRBJ2-1, with D possibly being TRBD2 (5 bases). Germline-derived CDR1 and CDR2 are SEHNR and FQNEAQ (reference sequence). The CDR3 length is 12 residues. V dropped 4 bases and J dropped 10 bases, with 11 bases sitting between them.

This clonotype appeared many times. The rearrangement uses TRBV11-1 and TRBJ2-1; 8 bases are shared with TRBD2. Germline CDR1 SGHAT, CDR2 FQDESV (reference sequence). The CDR3 loop spans 14 amino acids. J was trimmed by 7 bases and V by 4 bases; bases with no gene match: 6. CDR3 DNA: TGTGCCAGCAGCTCACGGACTAGCAGGAATGAGCAGTTCTTC. It codes for CASSSRTSRNEQFF. Together with reference TRBV11-1 and TRBJ2-1, the CDR3 gives the full variable domain: EAEVAQSPRYKITEKSQAVAFWCDPISGHATLYWYRQILGQGPELLVQFQDESVVDDSQLPKDRFSAERLKGVDSTLKIQPAELGDSAMYLCASSSRTSRNEQFFGPGTRLTVL.

The sample holds one count of this clonotype. V usage is TRBV28 and J usage is TRBJ2-7, with 7 bases identical to TRBD2. Germline CDR1 and CDR2: MDHEN and SYDVKM. The CDR3 loop spans 15 amino acids. J lost 1 base, V lost 6 bases, and 9 bases had no gene match. CDR3 loop: CASRTGAGRSYEQYF. CDR3 nucleotide sequence: TGTGCCAGCAGGACTGGAGCGGGGCGATCCTACGAGCAGTACTTC.

This clonotype has at least ten counts. V and J are TRBV7-2 and TRBJ2-2; unclear D gene. The CDR3 covers 15 residues. Germline loops: CDR1 SGHTA, CDR2 FQGNSA. Trimming removed 1 base at V and 4 bases at J, with 10 bases between. The CDR3 nucleotides are TGTGCCAGCAGCTTAGGTCTGTACGGCACCGGGGAGCTGTTTTTT. Its protein is CASSLGLYGTGELFF.